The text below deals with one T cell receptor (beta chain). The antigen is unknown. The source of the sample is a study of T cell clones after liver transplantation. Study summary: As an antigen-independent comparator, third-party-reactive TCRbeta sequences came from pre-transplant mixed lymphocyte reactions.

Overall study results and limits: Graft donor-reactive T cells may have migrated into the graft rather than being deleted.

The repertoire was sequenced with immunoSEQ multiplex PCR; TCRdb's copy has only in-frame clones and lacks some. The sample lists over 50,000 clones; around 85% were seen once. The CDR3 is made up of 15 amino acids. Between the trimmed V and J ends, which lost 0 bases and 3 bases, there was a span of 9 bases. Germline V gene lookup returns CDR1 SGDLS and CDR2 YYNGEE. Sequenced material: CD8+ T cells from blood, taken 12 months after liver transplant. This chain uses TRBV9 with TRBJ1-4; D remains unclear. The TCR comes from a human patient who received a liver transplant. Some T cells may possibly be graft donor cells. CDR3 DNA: TGTGCCAGCAGCGTAGGTCACAAACCTAATGAAAAACTGTTTTTT. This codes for CASSVGHKPNEKLFF.